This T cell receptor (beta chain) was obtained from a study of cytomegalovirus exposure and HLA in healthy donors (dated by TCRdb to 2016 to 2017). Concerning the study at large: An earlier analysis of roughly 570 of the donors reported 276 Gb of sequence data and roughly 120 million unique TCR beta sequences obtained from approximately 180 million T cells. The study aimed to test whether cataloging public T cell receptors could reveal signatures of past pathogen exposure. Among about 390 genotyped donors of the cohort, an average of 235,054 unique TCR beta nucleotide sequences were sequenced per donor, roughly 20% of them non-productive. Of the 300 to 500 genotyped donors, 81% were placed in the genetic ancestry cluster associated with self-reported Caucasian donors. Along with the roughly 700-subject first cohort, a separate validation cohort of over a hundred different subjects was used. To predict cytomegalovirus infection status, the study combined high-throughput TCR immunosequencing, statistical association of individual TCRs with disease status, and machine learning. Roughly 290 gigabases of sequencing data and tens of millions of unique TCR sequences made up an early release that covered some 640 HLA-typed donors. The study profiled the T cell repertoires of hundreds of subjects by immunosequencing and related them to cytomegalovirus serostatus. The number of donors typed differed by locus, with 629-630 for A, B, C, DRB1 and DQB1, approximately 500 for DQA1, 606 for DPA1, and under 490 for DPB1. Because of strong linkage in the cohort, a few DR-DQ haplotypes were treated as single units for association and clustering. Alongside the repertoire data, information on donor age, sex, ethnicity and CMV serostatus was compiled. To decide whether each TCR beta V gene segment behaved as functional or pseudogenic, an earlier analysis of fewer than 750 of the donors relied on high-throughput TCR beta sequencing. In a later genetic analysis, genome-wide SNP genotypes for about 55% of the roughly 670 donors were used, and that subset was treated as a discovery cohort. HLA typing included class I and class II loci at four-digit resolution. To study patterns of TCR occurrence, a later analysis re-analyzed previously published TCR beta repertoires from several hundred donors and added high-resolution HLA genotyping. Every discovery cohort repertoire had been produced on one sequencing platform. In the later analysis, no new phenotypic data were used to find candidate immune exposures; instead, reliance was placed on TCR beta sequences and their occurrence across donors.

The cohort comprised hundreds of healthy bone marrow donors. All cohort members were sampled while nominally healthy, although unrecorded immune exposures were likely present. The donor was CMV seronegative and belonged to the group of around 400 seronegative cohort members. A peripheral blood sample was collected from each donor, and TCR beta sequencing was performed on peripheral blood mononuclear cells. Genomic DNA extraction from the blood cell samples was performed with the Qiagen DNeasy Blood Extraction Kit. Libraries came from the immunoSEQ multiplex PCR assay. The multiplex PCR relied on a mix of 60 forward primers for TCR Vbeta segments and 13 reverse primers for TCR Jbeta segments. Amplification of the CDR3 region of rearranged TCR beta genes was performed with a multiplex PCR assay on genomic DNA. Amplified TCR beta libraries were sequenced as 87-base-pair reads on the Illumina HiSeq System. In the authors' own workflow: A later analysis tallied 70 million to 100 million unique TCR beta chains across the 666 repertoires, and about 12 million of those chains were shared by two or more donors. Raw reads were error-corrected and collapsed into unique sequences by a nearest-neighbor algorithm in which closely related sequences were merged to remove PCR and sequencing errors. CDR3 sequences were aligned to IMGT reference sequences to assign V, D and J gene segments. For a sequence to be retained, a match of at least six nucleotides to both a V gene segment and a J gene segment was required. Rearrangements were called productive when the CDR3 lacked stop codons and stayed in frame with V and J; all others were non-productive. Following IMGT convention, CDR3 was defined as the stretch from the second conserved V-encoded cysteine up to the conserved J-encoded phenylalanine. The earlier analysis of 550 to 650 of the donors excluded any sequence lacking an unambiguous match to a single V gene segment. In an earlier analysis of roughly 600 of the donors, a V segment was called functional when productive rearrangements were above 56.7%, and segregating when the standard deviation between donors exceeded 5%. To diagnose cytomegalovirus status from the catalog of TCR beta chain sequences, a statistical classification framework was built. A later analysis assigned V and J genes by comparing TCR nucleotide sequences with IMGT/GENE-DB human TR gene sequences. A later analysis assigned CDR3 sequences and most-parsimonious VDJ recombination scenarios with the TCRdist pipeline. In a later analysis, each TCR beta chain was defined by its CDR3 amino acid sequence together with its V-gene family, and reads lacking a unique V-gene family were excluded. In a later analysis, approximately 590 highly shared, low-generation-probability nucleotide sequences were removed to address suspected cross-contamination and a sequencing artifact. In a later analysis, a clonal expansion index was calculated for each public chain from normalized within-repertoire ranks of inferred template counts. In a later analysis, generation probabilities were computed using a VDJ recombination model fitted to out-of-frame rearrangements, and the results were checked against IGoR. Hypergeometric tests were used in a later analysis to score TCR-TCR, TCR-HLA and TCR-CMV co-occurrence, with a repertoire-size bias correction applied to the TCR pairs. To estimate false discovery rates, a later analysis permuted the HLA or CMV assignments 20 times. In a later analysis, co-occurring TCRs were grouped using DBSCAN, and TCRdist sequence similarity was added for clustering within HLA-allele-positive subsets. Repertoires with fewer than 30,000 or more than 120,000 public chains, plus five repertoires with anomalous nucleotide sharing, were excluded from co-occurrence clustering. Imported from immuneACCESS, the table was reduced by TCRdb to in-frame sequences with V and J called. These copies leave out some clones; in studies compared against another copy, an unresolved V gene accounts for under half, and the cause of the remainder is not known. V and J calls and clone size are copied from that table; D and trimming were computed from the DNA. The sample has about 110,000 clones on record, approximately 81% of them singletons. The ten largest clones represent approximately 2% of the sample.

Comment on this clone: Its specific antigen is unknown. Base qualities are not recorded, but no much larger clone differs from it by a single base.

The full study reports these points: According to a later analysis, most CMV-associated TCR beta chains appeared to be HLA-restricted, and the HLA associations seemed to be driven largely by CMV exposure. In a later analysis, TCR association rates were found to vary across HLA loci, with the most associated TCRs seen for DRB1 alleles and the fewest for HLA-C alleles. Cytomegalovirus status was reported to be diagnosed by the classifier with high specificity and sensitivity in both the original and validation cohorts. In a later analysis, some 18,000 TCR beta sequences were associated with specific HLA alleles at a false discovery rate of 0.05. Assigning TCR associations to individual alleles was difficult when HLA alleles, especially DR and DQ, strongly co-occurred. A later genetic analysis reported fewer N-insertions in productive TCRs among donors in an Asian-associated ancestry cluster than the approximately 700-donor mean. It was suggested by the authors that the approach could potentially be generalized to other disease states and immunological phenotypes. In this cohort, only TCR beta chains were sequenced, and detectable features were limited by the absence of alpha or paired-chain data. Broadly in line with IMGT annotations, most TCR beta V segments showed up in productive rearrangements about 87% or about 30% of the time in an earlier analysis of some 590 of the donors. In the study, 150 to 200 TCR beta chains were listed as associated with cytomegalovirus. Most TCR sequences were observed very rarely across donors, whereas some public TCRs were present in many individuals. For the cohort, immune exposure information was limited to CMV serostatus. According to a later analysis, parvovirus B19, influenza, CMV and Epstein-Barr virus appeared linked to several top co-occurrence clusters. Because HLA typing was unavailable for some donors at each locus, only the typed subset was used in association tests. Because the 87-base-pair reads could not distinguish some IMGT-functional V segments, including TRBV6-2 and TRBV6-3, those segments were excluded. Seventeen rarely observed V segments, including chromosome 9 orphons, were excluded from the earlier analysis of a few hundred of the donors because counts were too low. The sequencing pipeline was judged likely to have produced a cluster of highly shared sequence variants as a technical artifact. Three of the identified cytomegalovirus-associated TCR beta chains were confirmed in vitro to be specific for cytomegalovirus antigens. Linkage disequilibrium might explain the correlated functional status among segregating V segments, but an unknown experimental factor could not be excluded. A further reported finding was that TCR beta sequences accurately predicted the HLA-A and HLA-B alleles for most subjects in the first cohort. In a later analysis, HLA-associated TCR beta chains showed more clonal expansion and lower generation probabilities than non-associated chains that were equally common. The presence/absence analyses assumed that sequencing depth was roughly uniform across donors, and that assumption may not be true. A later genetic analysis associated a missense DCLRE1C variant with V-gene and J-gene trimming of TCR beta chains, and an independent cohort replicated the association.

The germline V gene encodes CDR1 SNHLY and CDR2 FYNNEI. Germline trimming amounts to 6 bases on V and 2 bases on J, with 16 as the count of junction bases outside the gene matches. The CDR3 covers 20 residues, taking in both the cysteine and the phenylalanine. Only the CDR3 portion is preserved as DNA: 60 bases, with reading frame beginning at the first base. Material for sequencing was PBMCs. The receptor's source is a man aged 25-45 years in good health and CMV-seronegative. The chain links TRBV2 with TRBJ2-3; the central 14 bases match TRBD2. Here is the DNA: TGTGCCAGCAGGCCACCCAGACTAGCGGGGGGGCCGGAAAACACAGATACGCAGTATTTT. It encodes CASRPPRLAGGPENTDTQYF.